This is a list of T cell receptor beta chains from one sample in a study of cytomegalovirus exposure and HLA in healthy donors. Sequencing used immunoSEQ multiplex PCR; TCRdb keeps in-frame clones, though not all of them. Its listing shows 41,000 or so clones. What was sequenced was PBMCs. Every receptor here comes from a young man in good health and CMV-seronegative. CDR3s include the opening cysteine and the closing phenylalanine or tryptophan. D genes are given only for firm matches.

>TRBJ1-6|NA|TRBV4-3
CASSQASPGNNSPLHF
TGCGCCAGCAGCCAAGCTTCGCCGGGGAATAATTCACCCCTCCACTTT
>TRBJ2-3|TRBD2|TRBV19
CASSVLAGGGTDTQYF
TGTGCCAGTAGTGTACTAGCGGGAGGGGGCACAGATACGCAGTATTTT
>TRBJ1-5|NA|TRBV18
CASSQGESNQPQHF
TGTGCCAGCTCACAGGGAGAGAGCAATCAGCCCCAGCATTTT
>TRBJ2-5|TRBD1|TRBV30
CAGSAGTGGQETQYF
TGTGCCGGGAGTGCCGGGACAGGGGGCCAAGAGACCCAGTACTTC
>TRBJ2-3|NA|TRBV19
CASSIGDTQYF
TGTGCCAGTAGTATCGGAGATACGCAGTATTTT
>TRBJ2-2|NA|TRBV2
CASIQETNTGELFF
TGTGCCAGCATCCAGGAAACGAACACCGGGGAGCTGTTTTTT
>TRBJ1-5|NA|TRBV29-1
CSVGGGTSNQPQHF
TGCAGCGTTGGGGGCGGCACCAGCAATCAGCCCCAGCATTTT
>TRBJ2-5|NA|TRBV4-1
CASSQVGEETQYF
TGCGCCAGCAGCCAAGTGGGAGAAGAGACCCAGTACTTC
>TRBJ1-3|NA|TRBV30
CACQGSPGNTIYF
TGTGCCTGTCAGGGATCCCCTGGAAACACCATATATTTT
>TRBJ2-7|NA|TRBV5-1
CASSFGRGAYEQYF
TGCGCCAGCAGCTTTGGCAGGGGAGCCTACGAGCAGTACTTC
>TRBJ1-6|NA|TRBV9
CASSADSSGSPLHF
TGTGCCAGCAGCGCGGACAGTTCGGGCTCACCCCTCCACTTT
>TRBJ1-1|TRBD1|TRBV15
CATSIDRGNTEAFF
TGTGCCACCAGCATCGACAGGGGGAACACTGAAGCTTTCTTT
>TRBJ2-3|NA|TRBV9
CASSERGASTDTQYF
TGTGCCAGCAGCGAACGGGGGGCTAGCACAGATACGCAGTATTTT
>TRBJ1-2|TRBD1|TRBV4-3
CASSRGTGWEYGYTF
TGCGCCAGCAGCCGAGGGACAGGGTGGGAATATGGCTACACCTTC
>TRBJ1-1|NA|TRBV29-1
CSARILAGNTEAFF
TGCAGCGCCCGAATTCTCGCAGGGAACACTGAAGCTTTCTTT
>TRBJ2-7|TRBD2|TRBV4-2
CASSQMSGRPQDYEQYF
TGTGCCAGCAGCCAAATGAGCGGGAGGCCCCAAGACTACGAGCAGTACTTC
>TRBJ1-2|TRBD1|TRBV2
CASSPDRAVSNYGYTF
TGTGCCAGCAGTCCGGACAGGGCGGTTTCTAACTATGGCTACACCTTC
>TRBJ2-1|NA|TRBV25-1
CASSESWGTSNEQFF
TGTGCCAGCAGTGAATCTTGGGGGACAAGCAATGAGCAGTTCTTC
>TRBJ1-5|NA|TRBV6-6
CASSYPGAMGNQPQHF
TGTGCCAGCAGTTATCCAGGGGCTATGGGCAATCAGCCCCAGCATTTT
>TRBJ2-7|TRBD1|TRBV19
CASRWRTGSYEQYF
TGTGCCAGTAGATGGAGGACAGGTTCCTACGAGCAGTACTTC
>TRBJ2-1|NA|TRBV29-1
CSVEDGSYNEQFF
TGCAGCGTTGAAGACGGCTCCTACAATGAGCAGTTCTTC
>TRBJ1-3|NA|TRBV4-1
CASSQAGGISSGNTIYF
TGCGCCAGCAGCCAAGCAGGCGGGATAAGCTCTGGAAACACCATATATTTT
>TRBJ2-4|TRBD1|TRBV19
CASSLYLRGQGAKNIQYF
TGTGCCAGTAGTTTATACCTTAGAGGACAGGGGGCCAAAAACATTCAGTACTTC
>TRBJ1-5|NA|TRBV7-3
CASSPRGAGVYSNQPQHF
TGTGCCAGCAGCCCACGGGGTGCGGGGGTTTATAGCAATCAGCCCCAGCATTTT
>TRBJ2-5|NA|TRBV5-4
CASSFRSGVLETQYF
TGTGCCAGCAGCTTCCGGTCCGGGGTATTAGAGACCCAGTACTTC
>TRBJ1-5|NA|TRBV6-1
CASSVSGQPQHF
TGTGCCAGCAGTGTTTCGGGGCAGCCCCAGCATTTT
>TRBJ1-1|NA|TRBV6-5
CASSSLDRHTEAFF
TGTGCCAGCAGTTCTCTGGACAGACACACTGAAGCTTTCTTT
>TRBJ2-5|TRBD2|TRBV19
CASSIYPGGPRETQYF
TGTGCCAGTAGTATTTATCCGGGGGGACCCAGGGAGACCCAGTACTTC
>TRBJ2-1|TRBD1|TRBV5-1
CASSPTGETDNEQFF
TGCGCCAGCAGCCCAACAGGGGAAACCGACAATGAGCAGTTCTTC
>TRBJ1-5|NA|TRBV10-3
CAIGPGGNQPQHF
TGTGCCATAGGCCCCGGAGGCAATCAGCCCCAGCATTTT
>TRBJ1-1|TRBD1|TRBV5-8
CASIEDRVNIEAFF
TGTGCCAGCATCGAGGACAGGGTTAATATAGAAGCTTTCTTT
>TRBJ1-5|NA|TRBV10-3
CAISDGRDLSNQPQHF
TGTGCCATCAGTGATGGGAGAGACCTTAGCAATCAGCCCCAGCATTTT
>TRBJ1-2|NA|TRBV20-1
CSAPQGGYTF
TGCAGTGCACCACAGGGTGGCTACACCTTC
>TRBJ2-7|NA|TRBV10-1
CASSDRVSYEQYF
TGCGCCAGCAGTGACAGGGTAAGCTACGAGCAGTACTTC
>TRBJ2-2|TRBD1|TRBV25-1
CASSDYRRGPSGELFF
TGTGCCAGCAGTGACTACCGCAGGGGGCCTAGCGGGGAGCTGTTTTTT